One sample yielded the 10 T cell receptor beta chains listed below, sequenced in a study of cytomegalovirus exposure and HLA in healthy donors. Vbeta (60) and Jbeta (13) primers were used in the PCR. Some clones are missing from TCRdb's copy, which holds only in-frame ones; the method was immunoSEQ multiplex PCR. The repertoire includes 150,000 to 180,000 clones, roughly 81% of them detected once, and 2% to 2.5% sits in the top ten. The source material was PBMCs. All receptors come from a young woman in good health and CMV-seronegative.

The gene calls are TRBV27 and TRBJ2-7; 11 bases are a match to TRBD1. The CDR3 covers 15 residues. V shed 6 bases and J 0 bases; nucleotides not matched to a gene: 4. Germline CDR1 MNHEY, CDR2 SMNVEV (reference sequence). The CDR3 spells CASRRTGGLSYEQYF. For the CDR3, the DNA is TGTGCCAGCAGACGGACAGGGGGCCTCTCCTACGAGCAGTACTTC.

CDR3 residues: CATSRDQGAGNTIYF. The DNA for the CDR3 is TGTGCCACCAGCAGAGATCAGGGCGCTGGAAACACCATATATTTT. The J gene is TRBJ1-3, the V gene TRBV15; D possibly corresponds to TRBD1 (5 bases). V shed 0 bases and J shed 2 bases, with 8 bases lying between them. Germline lookup yields CDR1 LNHNV and CDR2 YYDKDF (reference sequence). The CDR3 loop spans 15 amino acids.

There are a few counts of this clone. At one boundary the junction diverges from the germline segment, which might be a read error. DNA of the CDR3: TGCGCCAGCAGCCAAGATAGCGGGGGCTCCTACAATGAGCAGTTCTTC. Amino acids: CASSQDSGGSYNEQFF. This rearrangement joins TRBV7-9 to TRBJ2-1, with TRBD2 matching 9 bases. The CDR3 is 16 residues long. Germline CDR1 reads SEHNR; CDR2 reads FQNEAQ (reference sequence).

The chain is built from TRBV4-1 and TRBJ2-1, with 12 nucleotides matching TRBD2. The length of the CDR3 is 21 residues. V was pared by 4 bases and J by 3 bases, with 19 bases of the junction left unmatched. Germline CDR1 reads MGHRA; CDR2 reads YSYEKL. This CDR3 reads CASSRAPGGLAGGILYNEQFF. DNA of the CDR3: TGCGCCAGCAGCCGGGCTCCGGGTGGTCTAGCGGGAGGGATACTCTACAATGAGCAGTTCTTC.

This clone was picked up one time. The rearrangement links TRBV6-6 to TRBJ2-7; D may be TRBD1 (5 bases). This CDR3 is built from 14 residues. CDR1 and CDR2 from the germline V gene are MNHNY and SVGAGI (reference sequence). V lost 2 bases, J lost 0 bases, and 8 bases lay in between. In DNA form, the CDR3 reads TGTGCCAGCAGTTACCCAGGGAACTCCTACGAGCAGTACTTC. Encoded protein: CASSYPGNSYEQYF.

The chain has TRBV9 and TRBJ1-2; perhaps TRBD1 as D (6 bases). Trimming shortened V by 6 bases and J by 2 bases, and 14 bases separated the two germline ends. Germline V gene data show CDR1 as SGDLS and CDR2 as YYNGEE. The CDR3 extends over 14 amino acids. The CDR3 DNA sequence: TGTGCCAGCACCATTTCCGGACAGAACTATGGCTACACCTTC. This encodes CASTISGQNYGYTF.

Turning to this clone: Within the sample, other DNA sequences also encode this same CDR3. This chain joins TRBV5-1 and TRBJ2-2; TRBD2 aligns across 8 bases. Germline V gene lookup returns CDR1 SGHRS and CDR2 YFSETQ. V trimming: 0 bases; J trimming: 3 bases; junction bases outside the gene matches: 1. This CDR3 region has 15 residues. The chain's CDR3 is CASSLAGGDTGELFF. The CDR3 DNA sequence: TGCGCCAGCAGCTTGGCGGGAGGGGACACCGGGGAGCTGTTTTTT. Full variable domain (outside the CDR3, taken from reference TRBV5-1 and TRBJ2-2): KAGVTQTPRYLIKTRGQQVTLSCSPISGHRSVSWYQQTPGQGLQFLFEYFSETQRNKGNFPGRFSGRQFSNSRSEMNVSTLELGDSALYLCASSLAGGDTGELFFGEGSRLTVL.

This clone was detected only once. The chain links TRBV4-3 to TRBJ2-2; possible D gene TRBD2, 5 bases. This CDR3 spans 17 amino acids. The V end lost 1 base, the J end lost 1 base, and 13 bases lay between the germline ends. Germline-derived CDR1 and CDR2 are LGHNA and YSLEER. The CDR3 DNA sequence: TGCGCCAGCAGCCAAGGTGGGAAAGGGAGGAACACCGGGGAGCTGTTTTTT. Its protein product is CASSQGGKGRNTGELFF.

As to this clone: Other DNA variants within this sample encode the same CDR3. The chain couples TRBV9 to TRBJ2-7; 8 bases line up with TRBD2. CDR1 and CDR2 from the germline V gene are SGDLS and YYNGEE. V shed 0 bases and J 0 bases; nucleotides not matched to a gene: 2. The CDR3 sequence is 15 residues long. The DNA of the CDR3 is TGTGCCAGCAGCGTAGCGGGGGGGAGCTCCTACGAGCAGTACTTC. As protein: CASSVAGGSSYEQYF.

For the CDR3, the DNA is TGCGCCAGCAGCTTGGCCTACAGGGAGACACTCCACGAGCAGTACTTC. This codes for CASSLAYRETLHEQYF. V gene TRBV5-1 combines with J gene TRBJ2-7; TRBD1 is a possible D gene (6 bases). CDR1 and CDR2 (germline): SGHRS, YFSETQ. Deletions cut 0 bases from V and 5 bases from J, with 18 bases between. The CDR3 totals 16 residues.